The source of this T cell receptor (beta chain) is a study of cytomegalovirus exposure and HLA in healthy donors. Concerning this clone: The antigen remains undetermined.

Germline values: CDR1 SQVTM, CDR2 ANQGSEA. V gave up 1 base and J gave up 2 bases; unmatched junction bases: 5. CDR3 length equals 16 residues. Study findings and constraints: About 90% or about 30% of the time was how often most TCR beta V segments were productive, according to an earlier analysis.

Amplification used 60 Vbeta primers and 13 Jbeta primers. Using immunoSEQ multiplex PCR, the repertoire was profiled, and TCRdb retains in-frame clones only, with some absent. The data show a few hundred thousand clones, around 90% seen once. This chain links TRBV29-1 with TRBJ2-6; 7 bases agree with TRBD1. Source material: PBMCs. The receptor's source is a girl aged 2-10 years in good health and CMV-seronegative. The CDR3: CSVEGQGTAGANVLTF. CDR3 in DNA: TGCAGCGTTGAAGGACAGGGAACGGCTGGGGCCAACGTCCTGACTTTC.